The next 7 T cell receptor beta chains were all read from a single sample in a study of a mutant IDH1 vaccine in newly diagnosed glioma. Which antigens these TCRs recognize remains unknown. As for time point: week 47, end of study. Vaccination comprised doses that each held 300 ug of mutant IDH1 20-mer peptide, plus topical imiquimod. Sequencing was performed with immunoSEQ multiplex PCR; in TCRdb, only in-frame clones are kept and a portion is missing. The data hold around 53,000 clones, with around 84% observed a single time. The sample in question was PBMCs, obtained from a glioma patient whose treatment included an IDH1 peptide vaccine. Receptors originate from a woman aged 25 to 39 with glioma. Some clones in this sample may be carry-over from other donors' samples.

The rearrangement links TRBV9 to TRBJ2-2; TRBD2 agrees at 12 bases. V lost 4 bases to trimming and J lost 4 bases; unmatched junction nucleotides: 11. The CDR3 runs to 18 residues. Germline assignment: CDR1 SGDLS and CDR2 YYNGEE. CDR3 DNA sequence: TGTGCCAGCAGCTCGAAGTTGACTAGCGGGAGTTTCACCGGGGAGCTGTTTTTT. It translates to CASSSKLTSGSFTGELFF.

The V call is TRBV25-1, the J call TRBJ1-2; no clear D gene. This CDR3 is 11 amino acids long. Trimming left V 3 bases short and J 8 bases short, with 7 bases between. Germline V lookup: CDR1 MGHDK, CDR2 SYGVNS. This chain's CDR3 is CASSETWGYTF. DNA for the CDR3: TGTGCCAGCAGTGAGACGTGGGGCTACACCTTC.

The genes are TRBV28 and TRBJ1-1; tentatively, D is TRBD1 (5 bases). V was pared by 3 bases and J by 0 bases, with 8 bases between. Germline V gives CDR1 MDHEN, CDR2 SYDVKM. The CDR3 runs 14 residues. The DNA for the CDR3 is TGTGCCAGCAGTTTCGACAGAATGAACACTGAAGCTTTCTTT. Residues: CASSFDRMNTEAFF.

This rearrangement joins TRBV9 to TRBJ2-1, with D tentatively TRBD2 (5 bases). Between the trimmed V and J ends, which lost 5 bases and 9 bases, there was a span of 18 bases. This CDR3 spans 14 amino acids. The germline gives CDR1 SGDLS, CDR2 YYNGEE. The CDR3 nucleotides are TGTGCCAGCAGTCAAAGAGGAGGCTCGGGTGAGCAGTTCTTC. It yields the protein CASSQRGGSGEQFF.

The rearrangement uses TRBV6-1 and TRBJ1-5; 9 bases match TRBD1. Germline V lookup: CDR1 MNHNS, CDR2 SASEGT. This CDR3 has 14 amino acids. V dropped 6 bases and J dropped 6; count of bases not matched to a gene: 6. DNA for the CDR3: TGTGCCAGCAGGGACAGGGGTCCCTCTCAGCCCCAGCATTTT. It translates to CASRDRGPSQPQHF.

The V call is TRBV16, the J call TRBJ1-2; D unresolved. Looked up from germline, CDR1 is KGHSY and CDR2 is FQNENV. The germline V and J ends were trimmed by 1 base and 4 bases, with 4 bases remaining between them. The length of the CDR3 is 12 residues. The CDR3 sequence: CASSQLSYGYTF. The DNA for the CDR3 is TGTGCCAGCAGCCAATTGAGCTATGGCTACACCTTC.

This clone was detected a few times. The V gene is TRBV19, the J gene TRBJ1-1; 7 bases match TRBD1. Looked up from germline, CDR1 is LNHDA and CDR2 is SQIVND (reference sequence). This CDR3 has 14 residues. J was trimmed by 0 bases and V by 4 bases; bases with no gene match: 2. CDR3 sequence: CASSRTGLNTEAFF. The CDR3 DNA sequence: TGTGCCAGTAGTAGGACAGGCCTGAACACTGAAGCTTTCTTT.